Reported below is one TCR beta chain. What it binds is not known. Germline V gives CDR1 SGDLS, CDR2 YYNGEE. V was trimmed by 4 bases and J by 5 bases, leaving 15 bases between them. This CDR3 comprises 14 residues. This sample was included in a study of CD8+CD57+ T cells in acquired aplastic anemia. Study background: CD4+ and CD8+ cells, once sorted, gave DNA averaging roughly 3.4 ug.

Genomic DNA acted as the template from which TCR beta VDJ combination and CDR3 sequence profiling were carried out. One entry per CDR3 protein results from TCRdb running MiXCR on the reads. The table lists a few hundred thousand distinct CDR3 sequences, 61% of them singletons. Points from the study as a whole: In common between the patients and the controls were some 28 CD8+ CDR3 sequences.

Sequenced material: sorted CD4+, CD8+, or CD8+CD57+ T cells (not recorded which) from PBMCs. The sequence was collected from a human donor in good health. The V and J genes are TRBV9 and TRBJ2-5; possibly TRBD2 for D (6 bases). CDR3 loop: CASSNGGRLETQYF. CDR3 coding DNA: TGTGCCAGCAGCAATGGAGGGAGACTGGAGACCCAGTACTTC. The full variable domain, in which reference TRBV9 and TRBJ2-5 provide the parts outside the CDR3, is DSGVTQTPKHLITATGQRVTLRCSPRSGDLSVYWYQQSLDQGLQFLIQYYNGEERAKGNILERFSAQQFPDLHSELNLSSLELGDSALYFCASSNGGRLETQYFGPGTRLLVL.